The clone carrying this T cell receptor beta chain was seen a few times. This specimen belongs to a study of cytomegalovirus exposure and HLA in healthy donors. V lost 2 bases and J 0 bases, leaving 5 bases between the germline ends. Germline-derived CDR1 and CDR2 are SQVTM and ANQGSEA. The CDR3 runs to 13 residues. The PCR was carried out with 60 Vbeta primers and 13 Jbeta primers. Per the original data handling: It was a later analysis that counted tens of millions of unique TCR beta chains, of which some 12 million were shared. This table comes from immunoSEQ multiplex PCR, and its TCRdb copy is limited to in-frame clones, with some not included. D and trimming come from the DNA, and the V and J calls and clone size come from that table. The profile shows about 62,000 clones, approximately 89% of them singletons.

The rearrangement links TRBV29-1 to TRBJ1-3; D unresolved. This TCR came from a man in his late teens or twenties in good health and CMV-seronegative. The sequenced sample was PBMCs. CDR3 sequence: CSVETGSGNTIYF. CDR3 DNA: TGCAGCGTTGAAACGGGCTCTGGAAACACCATATATTTT.